This T cell receptor (beta chain) was observed in a study of cytomegalovirus exposure and HLA in healthy donors. Turning to this clone: Its cognate antigen is unknown. Its ends do not fully match the called genes, so a read error is possible.

Regarding the study as a whole: Overall, approximately 150 TCR beta chains were annotated as cytomegalovirus-associated. A highly shared variant cluster was judged a likely technical artifact. A later look showed TCR association rates differing by HLA locus, highest for DRB1 and lowest for HLA-C. Common viral pathogens seemed, in a later analysis, to connect with several of the most significant clusters.

The CDR3 runs 15 residues. From germline, CDR1 is SEHNR and CDR2 FQNEAQ (reference sequence). The PCR contained 60 Vbeta and 13 Jbeta primers. The protocol was immunoSEQ multiplex PCR, while the TCRdb copy is restricted to in-frame clones and leaves out a portion. The repertoire holds fewer than 150,000 clones, with about 80% as singletons. The sequencing input was PBMCs. The chain recombines TRBV7-9 with TRBJ2-7; 8 bases agree with TRBD2. This clonotype was sampled from a woman in her 40s in good health and CMV-seropositive. For the CDR3, the DNA is TGTTCCAGCAGCTCCGGGCGGGAGGCCTCCTACGAGCAGTACTTC. Protein: CSSSSGREASYEQYF. Supplemented by reference TRBV7-9 and TRBJ2-7, the full variable domain reads DTGVSQNPRHKITKRGQNVTFRCDPISEHNRLYWYRQTLGQGPEFLTYFQNEAQLEKSRLLSDRFSAERPKGSFSTLEIQRTEQGDSAMYLCSSSSGREASYEQYFGPGTRLTVT.